A single sample gave rise to the 16 T cell receptor beta chains below, sequenced in a study of CD4+ T cells in melanoma. Produced via immunoSEQ multiplex PCR; TCRdb's table is partial and in-frame only. Altogether around 100,000 clones are present, about 90% being singletons, with the ten largest covering less than 4%. Sample: peripheral blood. The receptors derive from a human donor with melanoma.

The chain recombines TRBV29-1 with TRBJ1-2, with 8 bases lining up with TRBD1. The V segment lost 2 bases and the J segment 7 bases; nucleotides outside the gene matches: 3. The CDR3 length is 12 residues. The germline CDR1 and CDR2 sequences are SQVTM and ANQGSEA. The chain's CDR3 is CSVEQGAVGYTF. The CDR3 nucleotides are TGCAGCGTTGAACAGGGGGCGGTTGGCTACACCTTC.

V gene TRBV20-1 combines with J gene TRBJ1-2; D gene ambiguous. The CDR3 is 11 amino acids. Germline lookup yields CDR1 DFQATT and CDR2 SNEGSKA (reference sequence). The ends were cut back, 6 bases at V and 8 bases at J, with 13 bases in the middle. DNA of the CDR3: TGCAGTGCCCCCATCATGGGCGGCTACACCTTC. Translation: CSAPIMGGYTF.

The rearrangement joins TRBV28 to TRBJ2-1; TRBD1 or TRBD2 may be the D gene (5 bases each). The ends were cut back, 10 bases at V and 5 bases at J, with 15 bases in the middle. Germline CDR1 reads MDHEN; CDR2 reads SYDVKM. This CDR3 contains 13 residues. The CDR3 spells CAILGLGHNEQFF. The CDR3 bases are TGTGCCATCCTAGGCCTGGGACACAATGAGCAGTTCTTC.

This chain uses TRBV6-6 with TRBJ1-5; D gene uncertain. The germline V gene has CDR1 MNHNY and CDR2 SVGAGI (reference sequence). V was cut by 0 bases and J by 9 bases, with 6 bases left in between. The CDR3 totals 12 residues. As DNA, the CDR3 is TGTGCCAGCAGTTACTCGGGGTCGCCCCAGCATTTT. This codes for CASSYSGSPQHF.

V gene TRBV18 combines with J gene TRBJ2-1; no definite D call. Trimming cost V 1 base and J 7 bases, with 5 bases left between them. CDR1 and CDR2 from the germline V gene are KGHSH and LQKENI. The CDR3 consists of 12 residues. The CDR3 spells CASSPQKNEQFF. The CDR3 DNA is TGTGCCAGCTCACCACAAAAAAATGAGCAGTTCTTC.

This sequence joins TRBV7-9 and TRBJ2-7; 9 bases agree with TRBD1. V trimming: 1 base; J trimming: 5 bases; junction bases outside the gene matches: 6. From germline, CDR1 is SEHNR and CDR2 FQNEAQ (reference sequence). This CDR3 comprises 15 residues. This CDR3 is CASSLGGTGGNEQYF. The CDR3 DNA follows: TGTGCCAGCAGCTTAGGGGGAACAGGGGGCAACGAGCAGTACTTC.

V is TRBV9 and J is TRBJ2-5; 8 bases are a match to TRBD2. The CDR3 totals 14 residues. Germline CDR1 SGDLS, CDR2 YYNGEE. J was trimmed by 2 bases and V by 3 bases; bases with no gene match: 3. In DNA form, the CDR3 reads TGTGCCAGCAGCGCGCCGGGGGGGCAAGAGACCCAGTACTTC. Protein sequence: CASSAPGGQETQYF.

The rearrangement joins TRBV5-1 to TRBJ2-2; 9 positions agree with TRBD1. Germline CDR1 SGHRS, CDR2 YFSETQ. The CDR3 sequence is 18 residues long. After removal of 1 base from V and 6 bases from J, the junction contained 13 bases not matched to a gene. Here the CDR3 DNA reads TGCGCCAGCAGCTTGAGGCAACAAGGACAGGGGTCCCCCGGGGAGCTGTTTTTT. Encoded protein: CASSLRQQGQGSPGELFF.

The CDR3 spells CASSFGWTGELFF. The CDR3 bases are TGTGCCAGCAGTTTTGGATGGACCGGGGAGCTGTTTTTT. The chain has TRBV27 and TRBJ2-2; D unresolved. The germline CDR1 and CDR2 sequences are MNHEY and SMNVEV (reference sequence). The ends were cut back, 3 bases at V and 5 bases at J, with 7 bases in the middle. This CDR3 comprises 13 residues.

The chain is built from TRBV11-1 and TRBJ2-7; a weak D match, TRBD1 (6 bases). V gave up 5 bases and J gave up 2 bases, with 16 bases separating them. Germline CDR1 reads SGHAT; CDR2 reads FQDESV (reference sequence). CDR3 length: 15 residues. The CDR3 region has the DNA TGTGCCAGCAGCAGGGTCGGCAGGGGAGCCTACGAGCAGTACTTC. It translates to CASSRVGRGAYEQYF. Looking up the rest from reference TRBV11-1 and TRBJ2-7 gives the full variable domain: EAEVAQSPRYKITEKSQAVAFWCDPISGHATLYWYRQILGQGPELLVQFQDESVVDDSQLPKDRFSAERLKGVDSTLKIQPAELGDSAMYLCASSRVGRGAYEQYFGPGTRLTVT.

J is TRBJ2-7 and V is TRBV4-1; 7 positions match TRBD1. Germline V gives CDR1 MGHRA, CDR2 YSYEKL. There are 16 residues in the CDR3. The J segment lost 2 bases and the V segment lost 2 bases, leaving 9 bases of the junction unmatched. The CDR3 bases are TGCGCCAGCAGCCAATTACCACAGGGGCGAACCTACGAGCAGTACTTC. It codes for CASSQLPQGRTYEQYF.

This chain joins TRBV6-4 and TRBJ2-3; no definite D call. Germline-derived CDR1 and CDR2 are MRHNA and SNTAGT. V was shortened by 6 bases and J by 3 bases, with 10 bases between the two germline ends. The CDR3 runs 13 residues. CDR3 coding DNA: TGTGCCAGCAGACCTTCTGGTACAGATACGCAGTATTTT. Protein: CASRPSGTDTQYF.

V usage is TRBV4-1 and J usage is TRBJ1-2; the D gene is possibly TRBD1 (6 bases). CDR1 and CDR2 (germline): MGHRA, YSYEKL. V lost 6 bases, J lost 4 bases, and 21 bases lay in between. The CDR3 contains 16 residues. CDR3 DNA sequence: TGCGCCAGCAGGCCCCAGGGGCACTCCTCTTCCTATGGCTACACCTTC. Translating gives CASRPQGHSSSYGYTF.

CDR3 sequence: CASRPQGSNYGYTF. The CDR3 DNA is TGTGCCAGCAGGCCCCAGGGAAGTAACTATGGCTACACCTTC. The chain couples TRBV27 to TRBJ1-2, with a weak D call TRBD1 (5 bases). Deletions cut 6 bases from V and 1 base from J, with 12 bases between. Looked up from germline, CDR1 is MNHEY and CDR2 is SMNVEV (reference sequence). CDR3 length: 14 amino acids.

This chain uses TRBV5-1 with TRBJ2-3; 8 bases fit TRBD2. This CDR3 has 16 amino acids. Germline CDR1 and CDR2: SGHRS and YFSETQ. With V trimmed by 4 bases and J by 3 bases, 10 bases remained unmatched. The CDR3 loop is CASSPEGTRATDTQYF. The CDR3 nucleotides read TGCGCCAGCAGCCCGGAAGGGACTAGGGCTACAGATACGCAGTATTTT.

The J gene is TRBJ2-1, the V gene TRBV6-5; 9 nucleotides line up with TRBD2. The CDR3 covers 13 residues. V lost 9 bases, J lost 9 bases, and 9 bases stayed unmatched. The germline CDR1 and CDR2 sequences are MNHEY and SVGAGI. The CDR3 sequence is CASGLAIVSEQFF. CDR3 in DNA: TGTGCCAGTGGACTAGCGATAGTCAGTGAGCAGTTCTTC.